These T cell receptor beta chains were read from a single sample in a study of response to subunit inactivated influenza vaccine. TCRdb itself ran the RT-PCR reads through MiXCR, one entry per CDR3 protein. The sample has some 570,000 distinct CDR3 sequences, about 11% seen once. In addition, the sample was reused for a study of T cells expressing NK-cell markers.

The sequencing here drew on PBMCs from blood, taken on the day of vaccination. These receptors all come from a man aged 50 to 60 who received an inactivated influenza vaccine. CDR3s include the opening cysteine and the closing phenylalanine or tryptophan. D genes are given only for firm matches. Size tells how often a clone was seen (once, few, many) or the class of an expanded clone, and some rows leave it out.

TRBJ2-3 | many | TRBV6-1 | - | CASSDPSAGTDTQYF | TGTGCCAGCAGTGACCCTAGCGCGGGCACAGATACGCAGTATTTT
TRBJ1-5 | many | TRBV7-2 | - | CASSGRRNQPQHF | TGTGCCAGCAGCGGAAGGCGCAATCAGCCCCAGCATTTT
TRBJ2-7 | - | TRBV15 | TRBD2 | CATRGLAGDHEQYF | TGTGCCACCAGGGGGCTAGCGGGAGACCACGAGCAGTACTTC
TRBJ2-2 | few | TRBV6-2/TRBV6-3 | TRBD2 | CASSFLAGGANTGELFF | TGTGCCAGCAGCTTTCTAGCGGGGGGCGCGAACACCGGGGAGCTGTTTTTT
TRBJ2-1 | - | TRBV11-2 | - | CASNPGWVEFNEQFF | TGTGCCAGCAACCCGGGGTGGGTCGAATTCAATGAGCAGTTCTTC
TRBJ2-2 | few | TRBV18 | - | CASSPGNGELFF | TGTGCCAGCTCACCAGGGAACGGGGAGCTGTTTTTT
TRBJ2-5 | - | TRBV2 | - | CASSADRSQETQYF | TGTGCCAGCAGCGCAGACAGGTCCCAAGAGACCCAGTACTTC
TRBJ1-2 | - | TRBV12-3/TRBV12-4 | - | CASSFLTSFNYGYTF | TGTGCCAGCAGTTTCTTAACGAGTTTTAACTATGGCTACACCTTC
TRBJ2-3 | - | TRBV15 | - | CATSRASVADTQYF | TGTGCCACCAGCAGGGCGAGTGTTGCAGATACGCAGTATTTT
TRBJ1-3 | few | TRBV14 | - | CASSQDLGTLGNTIYF | TGTGCCAGCAGCCAAGACCTAGGAACCCTTGGAAACACCATATATTTT
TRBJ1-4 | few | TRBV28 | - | CASRPLGRSTNEKLFF | TGTGCCAGCAGACCCCTCGGACGGTCAACTAATGAAAAACTGTTTTTT
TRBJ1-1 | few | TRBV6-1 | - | CASRAGGPGTEAFF | TGTGCCAGCAGGGCGGGAGGACCCGGCACTGAAGCTTTCTTT
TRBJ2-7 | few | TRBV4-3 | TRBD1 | CASSQGTASSYEQYF | TGCGCCAGCAGCCAGGGGACAGCAAGCTCCTACGAGCAGTACTTC
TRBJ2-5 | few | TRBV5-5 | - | CASSLRDPGAQYF | TGTGCCAGCAGCTTGAGGGACCCAGGGGCCCAGTACTTC
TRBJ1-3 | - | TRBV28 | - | CASSRTGSSGNTIYF | TGTGCCAGCAGCCGTACAGGGAGCTCTGGAAACACCATATATTTT
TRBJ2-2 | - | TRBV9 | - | CASGERQAGELFF | TGTGCCAGCGGGGAAAGACAGGCCGGGGAGCTGTTTTTT
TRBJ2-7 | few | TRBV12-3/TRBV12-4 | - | CASSPGQLNEQYF | TGTGCCAGCAGTCCAGGACAGTTAAACGAGCAGTACTTC
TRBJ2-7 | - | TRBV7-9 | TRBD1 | CASSSSLGTGYGQYF | TGTGCCAGCAGCTCTAGTCTAGGGACAGGGTACGGGCAGTACTTC
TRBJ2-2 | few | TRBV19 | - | CASTTEANTGELFF | TGTGCCAGCACGACCGAAGCGAACACCGGGGAGCTGTTTTTT
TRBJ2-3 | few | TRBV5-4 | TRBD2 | CASSKTSSLSTDTQYF | TGTGCCAGCAGCAAGACTAGCTCCCTGAGCACAGATACGCAGTATTTT
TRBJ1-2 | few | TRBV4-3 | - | CASSQGLGGGYTF | TGCGCCAGCAGCCAAGGCTTGGGGGGTGGCTACACCTTC
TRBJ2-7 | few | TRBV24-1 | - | CATSDFSDEQYF | TGTGCCACCAGTGATTTCTCGGACGAGCAGTACTTC
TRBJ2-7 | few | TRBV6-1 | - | CASSRYGIYEQYF | TGTGCCAGCAGTCGCTATGGGATCTACGAGCAGTACTTC
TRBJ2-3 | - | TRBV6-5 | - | CASSYSGGGRGARDTQYF | TGTGCCAGCAGTTACTCCGGGGGAGGCAGGGGGGCCAGAGATACGCAGTATTTT
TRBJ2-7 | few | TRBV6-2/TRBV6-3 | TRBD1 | CASKAQGRTYEQYF | TGTGCCAGCAAAGCACAGGGGCGCACCTACGAGCAGTACTTC
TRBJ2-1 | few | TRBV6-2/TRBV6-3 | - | CASSYSNVYSYNEQFF | TGTGCCAGCAGTTACTCGAACGTCTACAGTTACAATGAGCAGTTCTTC
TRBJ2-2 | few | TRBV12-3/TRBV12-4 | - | CASSSRFGSNTGELFF | TGTGCCAGCAGTTCCCGCTTCGGCAGTAACACCGGGGAGCTGTTTTTT
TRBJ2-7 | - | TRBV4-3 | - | CASSPLYATSSEQYF | TGCGCCAGCAGCCCCCTTTACGCGACAAGTTCCGAGCAGTACTTC
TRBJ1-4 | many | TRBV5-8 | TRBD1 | CASSLDRGGEKLFF | TGTGCCAGCAGCTTGGACAGGGGAGGCGAAAAACTGTTTTTT
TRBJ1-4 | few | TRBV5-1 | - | CASHPRPVNEKLFF | TGCGCCAGCCACCCCAGGCCCGTTAATGAAAAACTGTTTTTT
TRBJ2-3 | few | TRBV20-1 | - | CSARGVAVSDTQYF | TGCAGTGCTAGAGGGGTAGCGGTCTCAGATACGCAGTATTTT
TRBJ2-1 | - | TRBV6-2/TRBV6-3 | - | CASSKGVVGVDNEQFF | TGTGCCAGCAGCAAAGGGGTAGTTGGGGTTGACAATGAGCAGTTCTTC
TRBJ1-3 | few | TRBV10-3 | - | CAISDDRHSGNTIYF | TGTGCCATCAGTGATGACAGGCACTCTGGAAACACCATATATTTT
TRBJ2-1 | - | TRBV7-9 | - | CASSPQSDRGMEFF | TGTGCCAGCAGCCCACAGTCCGACAGAGGAATGGAGTTCTTC
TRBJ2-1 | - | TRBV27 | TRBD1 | CASSLWDRGPYNEQFF | TGTGCCAGCAGTTTATGGGACAGGGGACCTTACAATGAGCAGTTCTTC
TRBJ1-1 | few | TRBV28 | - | CASSGPLGTEAFF | TGTGCCAGCAGTGGCCCCCTGGGTACTGAAGCTTTCTTT
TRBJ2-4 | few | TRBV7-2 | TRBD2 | CASTSGGAINIQYF | TGTGCCAGCACCAGCGGGGGGGCCATAAACATTCAGTACTTC
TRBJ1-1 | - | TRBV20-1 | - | CSARGRGGTNTEAFF | TGCAGTGCTAGAGGTCGGGGTGGTACGAACACTGAAGCTTTCTTT
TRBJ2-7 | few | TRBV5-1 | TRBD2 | CASSLSQRGTYEQYF | TGCGCCAGCAGCTTGAGTCAGCGGGGCACCTACGAGCAGTACTTC
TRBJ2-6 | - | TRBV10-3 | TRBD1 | CAIAAPGQGPGANVLTF | TGTGCCATCGCCGCACCGGGACAGGGTCCCGGGGCCAACGTCCTGACTTTC
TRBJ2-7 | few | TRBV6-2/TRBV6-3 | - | CASSPVGVGDYEQYF | TGTGCCAGCAGCCCGGTTGGGGTCGGCGACTACGAGCAGTACTTC
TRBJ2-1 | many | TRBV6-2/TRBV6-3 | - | CASRPGGGRRRGSYNEQFF | TGTGCCAGCAGACCAGGGGGGGGGCGTCGCCGTGGCTCCTACAATGAGCAGTTCTTC
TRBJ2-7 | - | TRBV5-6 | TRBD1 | CASSWGQPSYEQYF | TGTGCCAGCAGCTGGGGACAGCCCTCCTACGAGCAGTACTTC
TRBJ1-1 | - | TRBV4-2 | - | CASSQELGGEAFF | TGTGCCAGCAGCCAAGAACTTGGAGGTGAAGCTTTCTTT
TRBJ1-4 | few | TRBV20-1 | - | CSASNQGRTNEKLFF | TGCAGTGCTAGTAACCAGGGTAGAACGAATGAAAAACTGTTTTTT
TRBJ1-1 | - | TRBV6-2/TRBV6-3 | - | CASSYPTGVNTEAFF | TGTGCCAGCAGTTACCCGACAGGCGTGAACACTGAAGCTTTCTTT
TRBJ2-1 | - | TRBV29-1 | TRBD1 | CSVEASTGRYNEQFF | TGCAGCGTTGAGGCTTCGACAGGGCGGTACAATGAGCAGTTCTTC